Each of the 13 T cell receptor beta chains below was sequenced from the same sample in a study of blood T cell repertoires in COVID-19. Assay used: immunoSEQ multiplex PCR; TCRdb lists only in-frame clones, some missing. The top ten clones hold 1.6% of a sample with more than 250,000 clones, around 88% of them seen once. The sample taken for sequencing was peripheral blood. These receptors were obtained from a woman in her twenties or thirties with COVID-19, enrolled during active disease.

This chain connects TRBV7-3 to TRBJ2-2, with D maybe TRBD2 (5 bases). Germline loops: CDR1 SGHTA, CDR2 FQGTGA. The V gene lost 5 bases and the J gene lost 4 bases, with 17 bases spanning the gap. CDR3 length: 16 amino acids. CDR3 residues: CASSPKAAGPTGELFF. The CDR3 DNA sequence: TGTGCCAGCAGCCCCAAAGCGGCCGGTCCCACCGGGGAGCTGTTTTTT. The whole variable domain, filled in from reference TRBV7-3 and TRBJ2-2, reads GAGVSQTPSNKVTEKGKYVELRCDPISGHTALYWYRQSLGQGPEFLIYFQGTGAADDSGLPNDRFFAVRPEGSVSTLKIQRTERGDSAVYLCASSPKAAGPTGELFFGEGSRLTVL.

This clone was picked up a small number of times. The V gene is TRBV5-4, the J gene TRBJ2-5, with 7 nucleotides matching TRBD1. The CDR3 runs 15 residues. Looked up from germline, CDR1 is SGHNT and CDR2 is YYREEE (reference sequence). With V trimmed by 0 bases and J by 5 bases, 7 bases remained unmatched. Here the CDR3 DNA reads TGTGCCAGCAGCTTGGTGGGACAGATTCGGGAGACCCAGTACTTC. Protein: CASSLVGQIRETQYF.

This clone occurred once. This sequence joins TRBV11-1 and TRBJ1-1, with D possibly TRBD1 on 5 matching bases. There are 16 residues in the CDR3. The V end was cut by 5 bases, the J end by 1 base, with 17 bases between. Per germline, CDR1 SGHAT and CDR2 FQDESV (reference sequence). The CDR3 DNA reads as TGTGCCAGCAGCGTTACCTGGGACTCTTGGAACACTGAAGCTTTCTTT. Its protein product is CASSVTWDSWNTEAFF. Complete variable domain (other parts from reference TRBV11-1 and TRBJ1-1): EAEVAQSPRYKITEKSQAVAFWCDPISGHATLYWYRQILGQGPELLVQFQDESVVDDSQLPKDRFSAERLKGVDSTLKIQPAELGDSAMYLCASSVTWDSWNTEAFFGQGTRLTVV.

The chain carries TRBV18 and TRBJ2-7, with D possibly being TRBD2 (6 bases). CDR1 KGHSH and CDR2 LQKENI come from the germline V gene. The CDR3 has 15 residues. The ends were cut back, 3 bases at V and 7 bases at J, with 19 bases in the middle. This CDR3 is CASSPIWGDGFEQYF. DNA for the CDR3: TGTGCCAGCTCACCTATATGGGGGGATGGTTTTGAGCAGTACTTC.

The chain combines TRBV5-1 with TRBJ2-4; D call uncertain. CDR1 and CDR2 (germline): SGHRS, YFSETQ. This CDR3 comprises 13 residues. V was cut by 0 bases and J by 5 bases, with 6 bases left in between. DNA of the CDR3: TGCGCCAGCAGCTTGGAGCTAGAAAACATTCAGTACTTC. Translated: CASSLELENIQYF.

The J gene is TRBJ2-3, the V gene TRBV15; D is possibly TRBD2 (5 bases). V lost 5 bases, J lost 6 bases, and 12 bases lay in between. The germline V gene encodes CDR1 LNHNV and CDR2 YYDKDF (reference sequence). This CDR3 contains 13 residues. DNA for the CDR3: TGTGCCACCAGCTCAAACCCGGGGGATACGCAGTATTTT. It codes for CATSSNPGDTQYF.

The genes are TRBV3-1 (or the pseudogene TRBV3-2) and TRBJ1-4, with D possibly TRBD1 on 5 matching bases. The CDR3 spans 14 residues. Trimming removed 6 bases at V and 4 bases at J, with 12 bases between. Germline V gene data show CDR1 as LGHDT and CDR2 as YNNKEL (reference sequence). The CDR3 loop is CASSPGRGNEKLFF. The CDR3, as DNA: TGTGCCAGCAGTCCGGGGAGGGGTAATGAAAAACTGTTTTTT.

The chain combines TRBV10-1 with TRBJ2-5; 11 bases align to TRBD2. There are 17 residues in the CDR3. V lost 4 bases and J lost 5; bases outside the gene matches: 12. Germline-derived CDR1 and CDR2 are WNHNN and SYGVQD (reference sequence). CDR3 DNA: TGCGCCAGCAGTGCAGTGACTAGCGGGGAGGTGTGGGAGACCCAGTACTTC. Translated: CASSAVTSGEVWETQYF.

The chain uses TRBV28 and TRBJ2-5; TRBD2 aligns across 8 bases. Germline V gene data show CDR1 as MDHEN and CDR2 as SYDVKM. The CDR3 extends over 15 amino acids. The junction had 3 bases not matched to a gene; V was cut back by 2 bases and J by 1 base. The CDR3 sequence: CASSLLAGGQETQYF. The CDR3 nucleotides read TGTGCCAGCAGTTTACTGGCGGGGGGCCAAGAGACCCAGTACTTC.

This chain connects TRBV7-9 to TRBJ1-1, with D possibly matching TRBD1 (6 bases). The CDR3 totals 13 residues. The germline V gene has CDR1 SEHNR and CDR2 FQNEAQ (reference sequence). Trimming removed 6 bases at V and 8 bases at J, with 16 bases between. The CDR3 reads CASSANREKEAFF. The CDR3 coding sequence is TGTGCCAGCAGTGCTAACAGGGAAAAAGAAGCTTTCTTT.

The rearrangement links TRBV28 to TRBJ1-2; 12 bases match TRBD1. This CDR3 spans 15 amino acids. Germline CDR1 and CDR2: MDHEN and SYDVKM. Trimming cost V 3 bases and J 8 bases; bases outside gene matches: 7. The CDR3 DNA is TGTGCCAGCAGTTTGCCCGGGACAGGGGGCGGAGGCTACACCTTC. As protein: CASSLPGTGGGGYTF.

The chain has TRBV27 and TRBJ1-6; D possibly corresponds to TRBD1 (5 bases). Germline V gene sequence: CDR1 MNHEY, CDR2 SMNVEV (reference sequence). This CDR3 is built from 15 residues. V lost 0 bases and J lost 7, with 10 bases in between. For the CDR3, the DNA is TGTGCCAGCAGTTTATCACGGGGGAGGAATTCACCCCTCCACTTT. This sequence encodes CASSLSRGRNSPLHF.

The V and J genes are TRBV29-1 and TRBJ1-1; maybe TRBD1 (5 bases). The CDR3 spans 12 residues. In germline, CDR1 is SQVTM, CDR2 ANQGSEA. V dropped 7 bases and J dropped 5 bases, with 14 bases sitting between them. CDR3 in amino acids: CSGLGEGTEAFF. The CDR3 DNA reads as TGCAGCGGCCTGGGGGAGGGAACTGAAGCTTTCTTT. The whole variable domain, remainder taken from reference TRBV29-1 and TRBJ1-1, is SAVISQKPSRDICQRGTSLTIQCQVDSQVTMMFWYRQQPGQSLTLIATANQGSEATYESGFVIDKFPISRPNLTFSTLTVSNMSPEDSSIYLCSGLGEGTEAFFGQGTRLTVV.